This T cell receptor beta chain was sequenced in a study of T cells after yellow fever vaccination. Study-wide findings and caveats: Primary-vaccination clones mostly resurfaced post-booster (more than 95% CD4, more than 80% CD8). CD4 and CD8 compartments shared a small share of clonotypes, likely from convergent recombination. Repertoires obtained by FACS sorting could include abundant clonotypes that entered as contaminants from the bulk population.

TCRdb reprocessed the 5' RACE reads via MiXCR and lists one record per CDR3 protein. The sample lists hundreds of thousands of distinct CDR3 sequences; 8.7% were seen once. On this clonotype itself: Its antigen is not identified.

This CDR3 is built from 19 residues. The germline V gene encodes CDR1 LGHNA and CDR2 YSLEER. Losses at the gene ends were 1 base for V and 10 bases for J; bases not matched to a gene: 14. V usage is TRBV4-3 and J usage is TRBJ2-3; 16 bases align to TRBD2. Sequenced here: PBMCs, sampled on the day of the first yellow fever vaccination. The receptor was derived from a man between 18 and 29 years old who received the YFV17D yellow fever vaccine. The CDR3 DNA reads as TGCGCCAGCAGCCAAGCCTCGGGGACTAGCGGGGGGGCCTTTCAGGCGCAGTATTTT. Its translation is CASSQASGTSGGAFQAQYF.